This T cell receptor (beta chain) was captured in a study of OX40 agonist ivuxolimab in advanced cancers. Regarding the study in general: Ivuxolimab was an agonistic, fully human IgG2 monoclonal antibody directed against OX40 (CD134), a costimulatory receptor. The dose-escalation cohort was 82.7% male with a mean age of approximately 60 years, ranging from about 20 to 85. Peripheral TCRbeta sequencing was intended to test whether TCR sequence diversity was altered and clonal T-cell expansion was caused by ivuxolimab. Of the roughly 51 patients in dose escalation, 19 had hepatocellular carcinoma, some 15 had melanoma, 9 had renal cell carcinoma and 9 had head and neck cancer. Prior anti-PD-1, anti-PD-L1 or anti-CTLA-4 therapy was permitted, and approximately 40% of dose-escalation patients had received checkpoint inhibitors. Partial responses occurred in three dose-escalation patients: two with cutaneous melanoma and one with hepatocellular carcinoma. Intravenous ivuxolimab was administered to patients every 2 weeks at six dose levels: 0.01, 0.1, 0.3, 1.5, 3 and 10 mg/kg. The paper reports the monotherapy dose-escalation portion (N ≈ 50 patients) of the phase I ivuxolimab trial.

Here is what the overall study found, with its caveats: After ivuxolimab, CD8+ T cells had more expanded clones than CD4+ T cells on average. Low levels of normalized T-cell clonal expansion were also shown by some nonresponding patients. Which antigens the clonally expanded peripheral T cells were specific for was not determined. In the 0.1-3.0 mg/kg groups, partial responders were among the patients with the lowest normalized peripheral clonal expansion, particularly in CD8+ T cells. Clonal expansion of both CD4+ and CD8+ blood T cells was observed from baseline to week 6 at doses 0.1 to 3.0 mg/kg.

Patients with autoimmune disease history or receiving systemic immunosuppression were excluded from the trial. Peripheral blood for TCR sequencing was collected from all dose cohorts at baseline, on cycle 4 day 1, and on cycle 7 day 1. Samples came from an open-label, multicenter, first-in-human phase I dose-escalation trial of ivuxolimab. Adults with locally advanced or metastatic melanoma, renal cell carcinoma, hepatocellular carcinoma or head and neck squamous cell carcinoma were enrolled in the trial. CD4+ and CD8+ T cells were sorted separately from peripheral blood before TCR sequencing. Genomic DNA was extracted from sorted cells for sequencing of the TCRbeta CDR3 region. The immunoSEQ Assay was used for sequencing of TCRbeta CDR3 regions. Here the immuneACCESS table is served through TCRdb, limited to in-frame sequences with V and J called. Missing clones are a known gap in these copies; in checked studies unresolved V genes cover under half, and the rest lacks a known reason. The sample table holds 45,000 to 55,000 clones, of which around 80% were seen once. Roughly 1.7% of the sample rests with the top ten.

From the cysteine through the phenylalanine, the CDR3 covers 15 amino acids. The entry retains the CDR3 DNA only, 45 bases that are in frame from base 1. Based on the germline V gene (reference sequence), the CDR1 and CDR2 sequences are LNHDA and SQIVND. V loses 1 base of germline sequence and J loses 1 base, and the interval between the two ends is 9 bases. As to this clone: The antigen it binds to is not known. Base qualities are not at hand, and no much larger clone is one base apart.

The source of this sequence is an adult with an advanced solid tumor such as melanoma, head and neck, liver or kidney cancer. This specimen was CD4+ or CD8+ T cells sorted from blood, taken in a trial of the OX40 agonist ivuxolimab. Rearrangement joined TRBV19 to TRBJ2-3, with no confident D gene call. Here the CDR3 is given as CASSIGIRGTDTQYF. In nucleotides, the sequence is TGTGCCAGTAGTATAGGGATAAGGGGCACAGATACGCAGTATTTT.